This T cell receptor (beta chain) was profiled in a study of human CD8 memory T cell subsets. The study, taken as a whole, reports: When compared with each other, stem-like memory and precursor exhausted T cell repertoires showed minimal overlap.

The CDR3 spans 13 residues. CDR1 and CDR2 (germline): DFQATT, SNEGSKA (reference sequence). To note about this clonotype: Antigen specificity is unknown.

It was UMI-labeled 5' RACE by which the TCR beta libraries were made. One entry per CDR3 protein, without DNA, is what TCRdb gives after re-calling the 5' RACE reads. The table lists some 12,000 distinct CDR3 sequences, with around 8.7% in the top ten. The V and J genes are TRBV20-1 and TRBJ1-3. This clonotype originated in a human donor in good health. Sequencing used CD8+ T cells from PBMCs. CDR3 protein: CSANRENGNTIYF.